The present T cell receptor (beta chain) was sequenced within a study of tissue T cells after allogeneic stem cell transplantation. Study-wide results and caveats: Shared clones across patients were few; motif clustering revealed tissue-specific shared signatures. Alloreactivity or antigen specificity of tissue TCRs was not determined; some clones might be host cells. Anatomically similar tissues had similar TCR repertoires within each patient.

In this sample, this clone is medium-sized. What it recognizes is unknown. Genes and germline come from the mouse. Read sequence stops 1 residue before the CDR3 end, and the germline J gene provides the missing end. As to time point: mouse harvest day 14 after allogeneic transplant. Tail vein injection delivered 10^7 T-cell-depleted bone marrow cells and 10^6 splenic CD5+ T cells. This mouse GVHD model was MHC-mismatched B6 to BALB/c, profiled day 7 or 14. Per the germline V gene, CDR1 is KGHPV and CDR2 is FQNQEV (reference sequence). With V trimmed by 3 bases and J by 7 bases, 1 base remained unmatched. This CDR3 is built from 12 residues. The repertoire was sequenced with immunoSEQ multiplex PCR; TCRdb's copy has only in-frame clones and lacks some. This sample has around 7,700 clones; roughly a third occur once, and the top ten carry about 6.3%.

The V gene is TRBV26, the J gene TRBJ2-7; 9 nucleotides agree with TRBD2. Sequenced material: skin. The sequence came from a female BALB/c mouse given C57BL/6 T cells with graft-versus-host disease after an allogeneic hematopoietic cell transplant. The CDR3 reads CASSLDWGEQYF. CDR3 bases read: TGTGCCAGCAGTCTCGACTGGGGGGAACAGTAC.